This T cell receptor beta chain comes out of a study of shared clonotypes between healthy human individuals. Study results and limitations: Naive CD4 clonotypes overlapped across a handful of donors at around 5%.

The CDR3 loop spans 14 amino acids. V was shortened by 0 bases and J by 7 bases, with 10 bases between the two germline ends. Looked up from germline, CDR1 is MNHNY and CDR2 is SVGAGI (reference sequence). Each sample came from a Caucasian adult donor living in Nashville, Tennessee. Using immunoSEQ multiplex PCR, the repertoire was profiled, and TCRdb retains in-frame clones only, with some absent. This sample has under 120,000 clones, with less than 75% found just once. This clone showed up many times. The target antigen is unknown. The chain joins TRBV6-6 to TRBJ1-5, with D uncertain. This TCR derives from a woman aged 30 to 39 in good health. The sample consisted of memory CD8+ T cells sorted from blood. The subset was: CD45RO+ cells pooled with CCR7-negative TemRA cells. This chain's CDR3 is CASSYSTLSQPQHF. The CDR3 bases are TGTGCCAGCAGTTACTCGACACTTTCCCAGCCCCAGCATTTT.